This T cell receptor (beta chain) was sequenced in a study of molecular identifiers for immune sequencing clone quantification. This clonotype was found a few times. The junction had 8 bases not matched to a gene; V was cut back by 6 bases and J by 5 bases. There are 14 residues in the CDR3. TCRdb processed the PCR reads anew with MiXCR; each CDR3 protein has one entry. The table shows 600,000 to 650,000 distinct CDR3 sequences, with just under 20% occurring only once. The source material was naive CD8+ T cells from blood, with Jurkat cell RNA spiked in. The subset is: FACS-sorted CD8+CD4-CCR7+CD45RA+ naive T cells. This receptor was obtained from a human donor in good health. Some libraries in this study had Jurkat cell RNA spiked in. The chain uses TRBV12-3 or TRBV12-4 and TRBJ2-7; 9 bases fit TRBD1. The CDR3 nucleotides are TGTGCCAGCAGGCCCCGGACAGGGGTCCACGAGCAGTACTTC. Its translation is CASRPRTGVHEQYF.